The sequence of this T cell receptor (beta chain) was determined in a study of a mutant IDH1 vaccine in newly diagnosed glioma. Study context: The first vaccination came 4-6 weeks after radiotherapy alone, or with temozolomide cycles.

On this clone itself: Its antigen is undetermined.

Trimming removed 5 bases from V and 2 bases from J, with 13 bases in between. The CDR3 spans 15 residues. Germline CDR1 SGHTA, CDR2 FQGNSA. Time point of the sample: week 47, end of study. Doses of 300 ug of mutant IDH1 20-mer peptide were given with topical imiquimod. The patients received vaccinations eight times, in weeks 1, 3, 5, 7, 11, 15, 19 and 23. The astrocytomas were IDH1-mutant, ATRX-negative, and WHO grade 3 or 4. Profiling relied on immunoSEQ multiplex PCR, and the TCRdb table lists in-frame clones only, not all of them. The repertoire holds over 75,000 clones, with around four fifths as singletons.

The chain employs TRBV7-2 and TRBJ1-3, with D maybe TRBD1 (5 bases). The source is a man in his forties with glioma. Sequenced here: PBMCs, sampled from a glioma patient whose treatment included an IDH1 peptide vaccine. The CDR3 DNA reads as TGTGCCAGCAGCCTCGTGGTAGGGGCTGGAAACACCATATATTTT. Residues: CASSLVVGAGNTIYF. Together with reference TRBV7-2 and TRBJ1-3, the CDR3 gives the full variable domain: GAGVSQSPSNKVTEKGKDVELRCDPISGHTALYWYRQSLGQGLEFLIYFQGNSAPDKSGLPSDRFSAERTGGSVSTLTIQRTQQEDSAVYLCASSLVVGAGNTIYFGEGSWLTVV.